These 3 T cell receptor beta chains came from one sample sequenced in a study of post-analysis software for immune sequencing data. cDNA libraries for TCR beta contained unique molecular identifiers. MiXCR was run by TCRdb on the PCR reads, yielding one entry per CDR3 protein. The table has 700,000 to 900,000 distinct CDR3 sequences, 35% to 55% seen once. General study results and limits: With TRBV5-6, TRBV5-1 and TRBV20-1 included, about five TRBV segments were more frequent in patients than in controls.

Antigen specificity for these receptors is unknown. Sequenced input: blood. The receptors were gathered from a girl aged 10 to 17 with multiple sclerosis.

The V and J genes are TRBV12-3 or TRBV12-4 and TRBJ1-5; D is undetermined. The CDR3 is 14 amino acids. The V end lost 3 bases, the J end lost 4 bases, and 10 bases lay between the germline ends. In DNA form, the CDR3 reads TGTGCCAGCAGTTTCCGGGCCGCAAATCAGCCCCAGCATTTT. Its protein product is CASSFRAANQPQHF.

The V call is TRBV11-2, the J call TRBJ1-2, with 7 bases matching TRBD1. This CDR3 has 15 residues. From germline, CDR1 is SGHAT and CDR2 FQNNGV. The trim removed 4 bases at V and 8 bases at J, leaving 13 bases unmatched. The CDR3 sequence: CASSSLRQGVRGYTF. CDR3 sequence (DNA): TGTGCCAGCAGCTCGCTCCGACAGGGTGTGCGGGGCTACACCTTC.

This clonotype was counted between two and nine times. CDR3 nucleotides: TGCAGCGTTGAGGCTGTCGGGGAGCTGTTTTTT. Its translation is CSVEAVGELFF. The chain combines TRBV29-1 with TRBJ2-2; D not resolved. Germline V lookup: CDR1 SQVTM, CDR2 ANQGSEA. The CDR3 length is 11 residues. The V and J ends lost 3 bases and 7 bases respectively, with 6 bases between them.